A selection of T cell receptor beta chains follows, all from one sample in a study of monozygotic twins with inflammatory bowel disease. TCRdb re-called the 5' RACE reads and catalogs CDR3 proteins one per entry, DNA excluded. The sample holds 330,000 or so distinct CDR3 sequences. The source material was blood. Receptors originate from a human donor with ulcerative colitis or Crohn's disease, or a healthy co-twin of an affected twin (not recorded which). The CDR3 runs from the conserved cysteine through the conserved F or W.

cdr3_aa: CASNGGGLAKNIQYF; v_call: TRBV27; j_call: TRBJ2-4
cdr3_aa: CASSSAQSGGLHEQFF; v_call: TRBV5-1; j_call: TRBJ2-1
cdr3_aa: CASSQYAVTELADYNEQFF; v_call: TRBV23-1; j_call: TRBJ2-1
cdr3_aa: CSTWSGQGNYGYTF; v_call: TRBV29-1; j_call: TRBJ1-2
cdr3_aa: CASSHRQGPTEQYF; v_call: TRBV5-1; j_call: TRBJ2-7
cdr3_aa: CSVEAGNTIYF; v_call: TRBV29-1; j_call: TRBJ1-3
cdr3_aa: CASSLAGLAGGRANEQFF; v_call: TRBV28; j_call: TRBJ2-1
cdr3_aa: CSARKGGGQEAQYF; v_call: TRBV20-1; j_call: TRBJ2-5
cdr3_aa: CSARGLPDQPQHF; v_call: TRBV20-1; j_call: TRBJ1-5
cdr3_aa: CSASGRGSEQFF; v_call: TRBV20-1; j_call: TRBJ2-1
cdr3_aa: CSARGAGDGTQYF; v_call: TRBV20-1; j_call: TRBJ2-5
cdr3_aa: CASSESGGTQYF; v_call: TRBV25-1; j_call: TRBJ2-3
cdr3_aa: CASSRPTLGEKLFF; v_call: TRBV5-6; j_call: TRBJ1-4
cdr3_aa: CASTGGQGISEQYF; v_call: TRBV28; j_call: TRBJ2-7
cdr3_aa: CASKLYRGLSYGYTF; v_call: TRBV28; j_call: TRBJ1-2
cdr3_aa: CAWSVGQGAWDSNQPQHF; v_call: TRBV30; j_call: TRBJ1-5
cdr3_aa: CAISEFSVGTRAEQYF; v_call: TRBV10-3; j_call: TRBJ2-7
cdr3_aa: CASSLEGRDGYTF; v_call: TRBV27; j_call: TRBJ1-2
cdr3_aa: CASPGDLGNTIYF; v_call: TRBV11-2; j_call: TRBJ1-3
cdr3_aa: CASSQIAKNIQYF; v_call: TRBV14; j_call: TRBJ2-4
cdr3_aa: CASSRPGLYNEQFF; v_call: TRBV12-3/TRBV12-4; j_call: TRBJ2-1
cdr3_aa: CASSPPWGMNTEAFF; v_call: TRBV6-1; j_call: TRBJ1-1
cdr3_aa: CATYPGGAAGELFF; v_call: TRBV28; j_call: TRBJ2-2
cdr3_aa: CSAISLQVAGQETQYF; v_call: TRBV20-1; j_call: TRBJ2-5
cdr3_aa: CASSARDTDTQYF; v_call: TRBV2; j_call: TRBJ2-3
cdr3_aa: CSVGENLNQPQHF; v_call: TRBV29-1; j_call: TRBJ1-5
cdr3_aa: CSVPHWSESYNEQFF; v_call: TRBV29-1; j_call: TRBJ2-1
cdr3_aa: CATSKGLADNEQFF; v_call: TRBV15; j_call: TRBJ2-1